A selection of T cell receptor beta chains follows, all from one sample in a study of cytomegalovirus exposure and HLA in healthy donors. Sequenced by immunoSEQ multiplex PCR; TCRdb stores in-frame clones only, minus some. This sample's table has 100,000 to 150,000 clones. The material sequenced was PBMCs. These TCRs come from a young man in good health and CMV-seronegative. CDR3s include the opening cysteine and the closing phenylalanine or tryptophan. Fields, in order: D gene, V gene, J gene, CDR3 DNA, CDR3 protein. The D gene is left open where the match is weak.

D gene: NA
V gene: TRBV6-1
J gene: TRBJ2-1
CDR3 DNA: TGTGCCTGCAGTGAATTGGGACTCTACAATGAGCAGTTCTTC
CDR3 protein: CACSELGLYNEQFF

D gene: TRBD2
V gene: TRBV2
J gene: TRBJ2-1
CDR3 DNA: TGTGCCAGCAGTGATACCATGGGGGGGTACAATGAGCAGTTCTTC
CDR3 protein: CASSDTMGGYNEQFF

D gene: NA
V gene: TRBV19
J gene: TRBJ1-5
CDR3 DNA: TGTGCCAGTAGTTTTTACGCGGGCAATCAGCCCCAGCATTTT
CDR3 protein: CASSFYAGNQPQHF

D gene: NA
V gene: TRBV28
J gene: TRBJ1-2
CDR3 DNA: TGTGCCAGCTTCACAGGGTGGTATGGCTACACCTTC
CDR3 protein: CASFTGWYGYTF

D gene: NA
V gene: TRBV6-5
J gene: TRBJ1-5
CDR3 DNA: TGTGCCAGCAGTCGGGACTCAAGTAGCAATCAGCCCCAGCATTTT
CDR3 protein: CASSRDSSSNQPQHF

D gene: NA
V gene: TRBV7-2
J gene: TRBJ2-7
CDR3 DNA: TGTGCCAGCAGCTTAGCGGGGGACTCCCGGTTCAACGAGCAGTACTTC
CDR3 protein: CASSLAGDSRFNEQYF

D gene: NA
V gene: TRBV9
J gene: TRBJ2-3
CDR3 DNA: TGTGCCAGCAGCGTACTAGAAACAGATACGCAGTATTTT
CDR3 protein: CASSVLETDTQYF

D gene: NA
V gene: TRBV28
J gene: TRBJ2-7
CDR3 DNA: TGTGCCACTTCCGGGTTGTCGGGGGGCGCTTCGGGTTACGAGCAGTACTTC
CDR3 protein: CATSGLSGGASGYEQYF

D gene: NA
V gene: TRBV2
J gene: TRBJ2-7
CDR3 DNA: TGTGCCAGCAGTGAGGGCAGAAACTCCTACGAGCAGTACTTC
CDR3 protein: CASSEGRNSYEQYF

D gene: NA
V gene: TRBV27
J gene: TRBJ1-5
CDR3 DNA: TGTGCCAGCAGTCGAGGGAATGGCAATCAGCCCCAGCATTTT
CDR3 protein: CASSRGNGNQPQHF

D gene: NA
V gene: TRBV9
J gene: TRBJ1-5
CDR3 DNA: TGTGCCAGCAGCGCCACTGACAGGATGGATCAGCCCCAGCATTTT
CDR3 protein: CASSATDRMDQPQHF

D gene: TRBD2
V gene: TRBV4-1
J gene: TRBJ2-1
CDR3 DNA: TGCGCCAGCAGCCAAGAGGCTTCGGGACTAGAGCAGTTCTTC
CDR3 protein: CASSQEASGLEQFF

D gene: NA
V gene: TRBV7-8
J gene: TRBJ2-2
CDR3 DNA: TGTGCCAGCAGCCCCTCTCAGGGAATCGGGGAGCTGTTTTTT
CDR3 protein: CASSPSQGIGELFF

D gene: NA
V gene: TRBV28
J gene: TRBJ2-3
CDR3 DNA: TGTGCCAGCAGGGCTCCACACACAGATACGCAGTATTTT
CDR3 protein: CASRAPHTDTQYF

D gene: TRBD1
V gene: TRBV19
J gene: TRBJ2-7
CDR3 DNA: TGTGCCACCTCCGGGACAGAGATCTACGAGCAGTACTTC
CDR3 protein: CATSGTEIYEQYF

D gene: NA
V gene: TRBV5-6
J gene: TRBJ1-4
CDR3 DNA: TGTGCCAGCAGCTTTAACCAGGTGAATGAAGAACTGTTTTTT
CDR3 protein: CASSFNQVNEELFF

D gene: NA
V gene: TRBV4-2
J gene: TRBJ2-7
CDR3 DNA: TGTGCCAGCAGCCAGCCCGGGGACGAGCAGTACTTC
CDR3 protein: CASSQPGDEQYF

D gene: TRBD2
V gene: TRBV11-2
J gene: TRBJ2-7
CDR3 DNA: TGTGCCAGCAGCTTAGCGGGAGGCCACTCTTCTCCCTACGAGCAGTACTTC
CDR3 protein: CASSLAGGHSSPYEQYF

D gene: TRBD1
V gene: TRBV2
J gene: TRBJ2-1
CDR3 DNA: TGTGCCAGCAGTCACAGGGGGAGGTCCTCCAATGAGCAGTTCTTC
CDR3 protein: CASSHRGRSSNEQFF

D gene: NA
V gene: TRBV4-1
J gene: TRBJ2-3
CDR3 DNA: TGCGCCAGCAGCCAAGGAGGATTCAGCACAGATACGCAGTATTTT
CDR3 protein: CASSQGGFSTDTQYF

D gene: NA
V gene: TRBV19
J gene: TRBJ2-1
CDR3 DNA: TGTGCCAGTAAGAAGACTGTAGGCGATGAGCAGTTCTTC
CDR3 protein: CASKKTVGDEQFF

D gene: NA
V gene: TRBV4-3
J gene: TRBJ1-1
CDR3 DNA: TGCGCCAGCAGCCAATCACCCTCGGGGGGCAGTGAAGCTTTCTTT
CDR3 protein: CASSQSPSGGSEAFF

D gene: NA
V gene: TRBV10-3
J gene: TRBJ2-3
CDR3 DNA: TGTGCCATCAGTGACCCGGTTACGCAGTATTTT
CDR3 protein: CAISDPVTQYF

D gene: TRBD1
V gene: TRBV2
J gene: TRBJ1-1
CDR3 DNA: TGTGCCAGCAGCCGAGGGACAGGGGGCACGATGGGTTATGAGACTGAAGCTTTCTTT
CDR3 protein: CASSRGTGGTMGYETEAFF

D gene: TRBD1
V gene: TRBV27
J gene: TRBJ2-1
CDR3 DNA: TGTGCCAGCAGTCCGGACAGGGTTTTAGACAATGAGCAGTTCTTC
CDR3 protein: CASSPDRVLDNEQFF

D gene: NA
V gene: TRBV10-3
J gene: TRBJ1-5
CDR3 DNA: TGTGCCATCAGTGACAGGGTTAGGGAACAGCCCCAGCATTTT
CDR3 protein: CAISDRVREQPQHF

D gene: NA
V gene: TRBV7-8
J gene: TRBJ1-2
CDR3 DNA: TGTGCCAGCAGCCTTATTGGGGAAGGAGGAGGCTACACCTTC
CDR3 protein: CASSLIGEGGGYTF

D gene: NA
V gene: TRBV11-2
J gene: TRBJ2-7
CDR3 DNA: TGTGCCAGCAGCCGTAGAACGGATTACCAGGGGGAGCAGTACTTC
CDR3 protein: CASSRRTDYQGEQYF

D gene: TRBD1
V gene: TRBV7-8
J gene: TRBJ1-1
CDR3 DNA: TGTGCCAGCAGCTCCCTAACAGGGGGCGCCGCTTTCTTT
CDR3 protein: CASSSLTGGAAFF

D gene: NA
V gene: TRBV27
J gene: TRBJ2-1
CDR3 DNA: TGTGCCAGCCACACGGGGTCCCCCTACAATGAGCAGTTCTTC
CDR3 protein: CASHTGSPYNEQFF

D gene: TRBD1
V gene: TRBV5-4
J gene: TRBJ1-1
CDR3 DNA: TGTGCCAGCAGCTTTGCAGGGGGGAACACTGAAGCTTTCTTT
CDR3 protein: CASSFAGGNTEAFF

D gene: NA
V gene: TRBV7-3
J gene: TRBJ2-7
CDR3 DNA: TGTGCCAGCAGCTTATCTCCCGGCTCCTACGAGCAGTACTTC
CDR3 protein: CASSLSPGSYEQYF

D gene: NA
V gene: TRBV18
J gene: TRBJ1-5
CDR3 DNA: TGTGCCAGCTCACAAGGGAGTTCCCAGCCCCAGCATTTT
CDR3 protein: CASSQGSSQPQHF

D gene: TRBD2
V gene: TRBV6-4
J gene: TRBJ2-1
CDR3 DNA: TGTGCCAGCGGAGGTGGCGGGAGGGATGAGCAGTTCTTC
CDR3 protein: CASGGGGRDEQFF

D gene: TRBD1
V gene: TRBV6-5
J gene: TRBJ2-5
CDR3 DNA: TGTGCCGTACAGGGGCTTGGGCAGACCCAGTACTTC
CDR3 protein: CAVQGLGQTQYF

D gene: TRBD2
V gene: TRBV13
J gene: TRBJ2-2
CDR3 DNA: TGTGCCAGCAGCTTAATACGGGGGGACGGGAACACCGGGGAGCTGTTTTTT
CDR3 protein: CASSLIRGDGNTGELFF

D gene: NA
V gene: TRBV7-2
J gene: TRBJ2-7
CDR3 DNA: TGTGCCAGCAGCCAGCAAGACAGGGAGGTCTACGAGCAGTACTTC
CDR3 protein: CASSQQDREVYEQYF

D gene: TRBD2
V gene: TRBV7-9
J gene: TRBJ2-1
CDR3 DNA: TGTGCCAGCAGCCTTAGCGGGCCCTACAATGAGCAGTTCTTC
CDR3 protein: CASSLSGPYNEQFF

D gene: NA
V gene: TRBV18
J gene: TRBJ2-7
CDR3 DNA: TGTGCCAGCTCACCACGCGGGGACTACGAGCAGTACTTC
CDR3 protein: CASSPRGDYEQYF

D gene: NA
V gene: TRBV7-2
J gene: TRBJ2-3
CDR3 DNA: TGTGCCAGCAGCTTAGTCATAGTTGGAGCGGTGGGGGATACGCAGTATTTT
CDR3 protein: CASSLVIVGAVGDTQYF

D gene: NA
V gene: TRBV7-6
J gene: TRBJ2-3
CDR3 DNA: TGTGCCAGCAGCTTCTACAGCACAGATACGCAGTATTTT
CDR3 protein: CASSFYSTDTQYF

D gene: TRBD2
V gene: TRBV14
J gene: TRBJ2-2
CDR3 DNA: TGTGCCAGCAGCTCCCCCGTCGATAGCGGGAGGATTGGCACCGGGGAGCTGTTTTTT
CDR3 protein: CASSSPVDSGRIGTGELFF

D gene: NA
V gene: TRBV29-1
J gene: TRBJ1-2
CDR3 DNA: TGCAGCGGGAACCTAGGCTATGGCTACACCTTC
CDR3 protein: CSGNLGYGYTF

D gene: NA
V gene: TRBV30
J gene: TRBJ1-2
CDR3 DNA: TGTGCCTGGGGTCCGACAGATTCATATGGCTACACCTTC
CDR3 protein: CAWGPTDSYGYTF

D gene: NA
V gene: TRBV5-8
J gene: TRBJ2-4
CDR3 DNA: TGTGCCAGCAGCTTGGCCAGCGCCGGAGGACAGTACTTC
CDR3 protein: CASSLASAGGQYF

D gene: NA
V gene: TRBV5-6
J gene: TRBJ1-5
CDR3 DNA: TGTGCCAGCAGCTTGGGAGCTAATCAGCCCCAGCATTTT
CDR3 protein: CASSLGANQPQHF

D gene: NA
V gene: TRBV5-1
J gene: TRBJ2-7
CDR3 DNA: TGCGCCAGCAGCTTGGTTCCCGGGAGCTCCTACGAGCAGTACTTC
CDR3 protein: CASSLVPGSSYEQYF

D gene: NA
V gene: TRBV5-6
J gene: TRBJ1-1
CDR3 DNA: TGTGCCAGCGGCTTGGGCCAGGGTATCACTGAAGCTTTCTTT
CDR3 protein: CASGLGQGITEAFF

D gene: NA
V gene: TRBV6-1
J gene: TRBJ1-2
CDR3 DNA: TGTGCCAGCATACTCAGGGAAGGAAGGACTGGCTACACCTTC
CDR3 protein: CASILREGRTGYTF

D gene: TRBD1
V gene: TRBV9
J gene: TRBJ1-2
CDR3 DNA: TGTGCCAGCAGCGTAGCCCAGGACAGGGAAGGGTCAGGATATGGCTACACCTTC
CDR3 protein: CASSVAQDREGSGYGYTF

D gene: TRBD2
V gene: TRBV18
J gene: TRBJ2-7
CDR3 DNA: TGTGCCAGCTCGCACGGACTAGTGAAGATCTACGAGCAGTACTTC
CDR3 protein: CASSHGLVKIYEQYF